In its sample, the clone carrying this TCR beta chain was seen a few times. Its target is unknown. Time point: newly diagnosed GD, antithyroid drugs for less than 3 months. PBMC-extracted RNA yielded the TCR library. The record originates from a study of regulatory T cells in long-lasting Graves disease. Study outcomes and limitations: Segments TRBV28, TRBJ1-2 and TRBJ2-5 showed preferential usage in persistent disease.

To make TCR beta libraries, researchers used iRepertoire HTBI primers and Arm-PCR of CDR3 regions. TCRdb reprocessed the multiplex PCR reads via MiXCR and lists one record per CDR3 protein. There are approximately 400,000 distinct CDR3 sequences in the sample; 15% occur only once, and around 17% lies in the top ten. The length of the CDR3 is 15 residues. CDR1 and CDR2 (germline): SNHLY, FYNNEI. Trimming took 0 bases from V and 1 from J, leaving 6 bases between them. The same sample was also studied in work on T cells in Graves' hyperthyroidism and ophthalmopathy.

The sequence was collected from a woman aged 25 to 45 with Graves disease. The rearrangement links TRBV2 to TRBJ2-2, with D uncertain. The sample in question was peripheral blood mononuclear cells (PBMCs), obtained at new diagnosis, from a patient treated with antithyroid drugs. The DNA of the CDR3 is TGTGCCAGCAGTGAAGCGTCCGGGAACACCGGGGAGCTGTTTTTT. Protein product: CASSEASGNTGELFF.